The 20 T cell receptor beta chains listed next were all sequenced from one sample in a study of coeliac disease. Regarding the study as a whole: Active celiac intraepithelial and lamina propria samples had lower TRB and TRG clonality than control samples.

No antigen has been assigned to these receptors. Sequencing was performed with immunoSEQ multiplex PCR; in TCRdb, only in-frame clones are kept and a portion is missing. The sample has thousands of clones, approximately 64% seen once. The sample consisted of lamina propria lymphocytes from the gut. These receptors were obtained from a young woman with active celiac disease.

The J gene is TRBJ1-1, the V gene TRBV2; tentative D call: TRBD1 (5 bases). The CDR3 is 18 amino acids. Trimming took 2 bases from V and 0 from J, leaving 19 bases between them. Per germline, CDR1 SNHLY and CDR2 FYNNEI. The CDR3 DNA follows: TGTGCCAGCAGTGAATGGGACTTTGTCTGGGGATTGAACACTGAAGCTTTCTTT. This codes for CASSEWDFVWGLNTEAFF.

The rearrangement joins TRBV7-6 to TRBJ1-2, with 7 bases aligning to TRBD1. The CDR3 length is 15 residues. With V trimmed by 2 bases and J by 4 bases, 7 bases remained unmatched. The germline V gene has CDR1 SGHVS and CDR2 FNYEAQ. The CDR3 sequence is CASSLRQGGSYGYTF. The CDR3 region has the DNA TGTGCCAGCAGCTTAAGACAGGGAGGTTCCTATGGCTACACCTTC.

The rearrangement links TRBV6-5 to TRBJ2-7, with a weak D call TRBD1 (6 bases). The CDR3 length is 13 residues. Trimming removed 6 bases from V and 3 bases from J, with 12 bases in between. Looked up from germline, CDR1 is MNHEY and CDR2 is SVGAGI. CDR3 nucleotide sequence: TGTGCCAGCAGCCGCGGACAGTTCTACGAGCAGTACTTC. Translating it yields CASSRGQFYEQYF.

Remarks on this clone: Other DNA sequences in the same sample also yield this CDR3. V usage is TRBV2 and J usage is TRBJ2-6, with 9 bases that match TRBD1. This CDR3 has 16 amino acids. V lost 6 bases to trimming and J lost 1 base; unmatched junction nucleotides: 4. The germline V gene encodes CDR1 SNHLY and CDR2 FYNNEI. The CDR3 DNA sequence: TGTGCCAGCAGCCGGGACAGGGCGTCTGGGGCCAACGTCCTGACTTTC. It encodes CASSRDRASGANVLTF.

This clone has only a few counts. This chain uses TRBV21-1 with TRBJ2-2; TRBD1 is taken as the D call from the table, unchecked against the DNA. TRBV21-1 is assigned pseudogene status. The CDR3 length is 19 residues. CDR3 sequence (DNA): TGTGCCAGCAGCCGTAACAAGACAGGGCAAAGGTCGAACACCGGGGAGCTGTTTTTT. It translates to CASSRNKTGQRSNTGELFF.

This clone has only a few counts. The chain is built from TRBV15 and TRBJ1-5; D call uncertain. With 1 base removed from V and 4 bases from J, the gap between germline ends came to 11 bases. Per germline, CDR1 LNHNV and CDR2 YYDKDF (reference sequence). The CDR3 runs 15 residues. The CDR3 DNA reads TGTGCCACCAGCAGAGGCGGCGGAGGGAATCAGCCCCAGCATTTT. This encodes CATSRGGGGNQPQHF.

Here the CDR3 reads CASSPRTSGYNEQFF. The CDR3 nucleotides are TGTGCCAGCAGCCCACGGACTAGCGGATACAATGAGCAGTTCTTC. The chain links TRBV11-3 to TRBJ2-1; 10 positions match TRBD2. The CDR3 consists of 15 residues. Germline-derived CDR1 and CDR2 are SGHNT and YENEEA. After removal of 5 bases from V and 4 bases from J, the junction contained 5 bases not matched to a gene.

This clone occurred once. The chain couples TRBV18 to TRBJ1-2; TRBD1 is a possible D gene (5 bases). The length of the CDR3 is 13 residues. CDR1 KGHSH and CDR2 LQKENI come from the germline V gene. V was trimmed by 3 bases and J by 5 bases, leaving 10 bases between them. The CDR3 protein is CASSPGQHYGYTF. CDR3 nucleotides: TGTGCCAGCTCACCGGGGCAGCATTATGGCTACACCTTC.

J is TRBJ2-7 and V is TRBV5-1; no reliable D call. The germline V and J ends were trimmed by 1 base and 0 bases, with 11 bases remaining between them. There are 15 residues in the CDR3. Germline V CDR1 and CDR2: SGHRS, YFSETQ. CDR3 loop: CASSLWAAISYEQYF. In DNA form, the CDR3 reads TGCGCCAGCAGCTTGTGGGCAGCCATCTCCTACGAGCAGTACTTC.

The rearrangement joins TRBV7-3 to TRBJ2-5; no firm D call. The last part of the DNA fits TRBJ2-7 better; the J call may be wrong. Germline CDR1 and CDR2: SGHTA and FQGTGA. The CDR3 consists of 14 residues. DNA for the CDR3: TGTGCCAGCAGCTTATCGGTCAACTCCTACGAGCAGTACTTC. It encodes CASSLSVNSYEQYF.

The rearrangement uses TRBV20-1 and TRBJ2-3; D is unresolved. The CDR3 spans 11 residues. The V and J ends lost 2 bases and 4 bases respectively, with 4 bases between them. Germline V CDR1 and CDR2: DFQATT, SNEGSKA (reference sequence). The CDR3 loop is CSARRADTQYF. CDR3 DNA sequence: TGCAGTGCTAGACGGGCAGATACGCAGTATTTT.

This chain joins TRBV6-5 and TRBJ2-7; 7 bases are a match to TRBD1. Germline loops: CDR1 MNHEY, CDR2 SVGAGI. Germline trimming cut 5 bases from V and 6 bases from J; bases unmatched to any gene: 7. The CDR3 covers 13 residues. The CDR3 sequence is CASSPPAGGEQYF. The CDR3 nucleotides read TGTGCCAGCAGTCCACCCGCAGGGGGCGAGCAGTACTTC.

The chain uses TRBV29-1 and TRBJ1-2, with 7 nucleotides matching TRBD1. This CDR3 has 13 amino acids. V shed 5 bases and J 1 base; nucleotides not matched to a gene: 4. Germline V gene data show CDR1 as SQVTM and CDR2 as ANQGSEA. The CDR3 spells CSVRRQGNYGYTF. CDR3 nucleotide sequence: TGCAGCGTTCGTAGACAGGGTAACTATGGCTACACCTTC.

The genes are TRBV7-7 and TRBJ2-2; maybe TRBD1 (5 bases). Per the germline V gene, CDR1 is SSHAT and CDR2 is FNYEAQ (reference sequence). CDR3 length: 13 amino acids. With 5 bases removed from V and 4 bases from J, the gap between germline ends came to 8 bases. The CDR3 nucleotides are TGTGCCAGCAGCACGACAGCCACCGGGGAGCTGTTTTTT. It is translated as CASSTTATGELFF.

This chain connects TRBV5-6 to TRBJ1-3; weak D call: TRBD1 (5 bases). CDR3 length equals 15 residues. Germline-derived CDR1 and CDR2 are SGHDT and YYEEEE. V lost 5 bases to trimming and J lost 0 bases, with 12 bases between them. CDR3 region: CASRPGTYSGNTIYF. The CDR3 DNA reads as TGTGCCAGCAGGCCTGGGACTTACTCTGGAAACACCATATATTTT.

V is TRBV5-1 and J is TRBJ2-5, with TRBD1 as a possible D gene (7 bases). V was pared by 2 bases and J by 7 bases, with 27 bases between. Germline values: CDR1 SGHRS, CDR2 YFSETQ. The CDR3 covers 18 residues. CDR3 sequence reads: CASSLGDLTGRLSVTQYF. The DNA for the CDR3 is TGCGCCAGCAGCTTAGGGGACCTGACAGGGAGGCTTAGTGTGACCCAGTACTTC.

A few counts support this clone. The chain has TRBV5-1 and TRBJ2-2; 8 positions match TRBD1. This CDR3 has 15 amino acids. V dropped 3 bases and J dropped 4; count of bases not matched to a gene: 5. Germline CDR1 and CDR2: SGHRS and YFSETQ. CDR3 loop: CASSSGQDITGELFF. Here the CDR3 DNA reads TGCGCCAGCAGCTCGGGACAGGACATCACCGGGGAGCTGTTTTTT.

The chain combines TRBV5-6 with TRBJ2-5, with D maybe TRBD2 (6 bases). The V gene lost 0 bases and the J gene lost 5 bases, with 17 bases spanning the gap. Germline V gene lookup returns CDR1 SGHDT and CDR2 YYEEEE. The CDR3 consists of 16 residues. The CDR3 region has the DNA TGTGCCAGCAGCTTGGGGACCCTGGGGGGAGTGGAGACCCAGTACTTC. Residues: CASSLGTLGGVETQYF.

The V and J genes are TRBV5-6 and TRBJ1-3, with unresolved D. This CDR3 spans 13 amino acids. Germline values: CDR1 SGHDT, CDR2 YYEEEE. With 2 bases removed from V and 6 bases from J, the gap between germline ends came to 9 bases. The CDR3 reads CASSFSGENTIYF. Written as DNA, the CDR3 is TGTGCCAGCAGCTTCTCCGGGGAAAACACCATATATTTT.

This clone appeared a single time. The sample has other DNA sequences that encode this CDR3 too. The CDR3 nucleotides are TGCGCCAGCAGGGACAGCTCCTACAATGAGCAGTTCTTC. Its translation is CASRDSSYNEQFF. The chain couples TRBV10-2 to TRBJ2-1; D perhaps matches TRBD1 (6 bases). The CDR3 totals 13 residues. The V end lost 6 bases, the J end lost 0 bases, and 6 bases lay between the germline ends. CDR1 is WSHSY and CDR2 is SAAADI in the germline V gene.